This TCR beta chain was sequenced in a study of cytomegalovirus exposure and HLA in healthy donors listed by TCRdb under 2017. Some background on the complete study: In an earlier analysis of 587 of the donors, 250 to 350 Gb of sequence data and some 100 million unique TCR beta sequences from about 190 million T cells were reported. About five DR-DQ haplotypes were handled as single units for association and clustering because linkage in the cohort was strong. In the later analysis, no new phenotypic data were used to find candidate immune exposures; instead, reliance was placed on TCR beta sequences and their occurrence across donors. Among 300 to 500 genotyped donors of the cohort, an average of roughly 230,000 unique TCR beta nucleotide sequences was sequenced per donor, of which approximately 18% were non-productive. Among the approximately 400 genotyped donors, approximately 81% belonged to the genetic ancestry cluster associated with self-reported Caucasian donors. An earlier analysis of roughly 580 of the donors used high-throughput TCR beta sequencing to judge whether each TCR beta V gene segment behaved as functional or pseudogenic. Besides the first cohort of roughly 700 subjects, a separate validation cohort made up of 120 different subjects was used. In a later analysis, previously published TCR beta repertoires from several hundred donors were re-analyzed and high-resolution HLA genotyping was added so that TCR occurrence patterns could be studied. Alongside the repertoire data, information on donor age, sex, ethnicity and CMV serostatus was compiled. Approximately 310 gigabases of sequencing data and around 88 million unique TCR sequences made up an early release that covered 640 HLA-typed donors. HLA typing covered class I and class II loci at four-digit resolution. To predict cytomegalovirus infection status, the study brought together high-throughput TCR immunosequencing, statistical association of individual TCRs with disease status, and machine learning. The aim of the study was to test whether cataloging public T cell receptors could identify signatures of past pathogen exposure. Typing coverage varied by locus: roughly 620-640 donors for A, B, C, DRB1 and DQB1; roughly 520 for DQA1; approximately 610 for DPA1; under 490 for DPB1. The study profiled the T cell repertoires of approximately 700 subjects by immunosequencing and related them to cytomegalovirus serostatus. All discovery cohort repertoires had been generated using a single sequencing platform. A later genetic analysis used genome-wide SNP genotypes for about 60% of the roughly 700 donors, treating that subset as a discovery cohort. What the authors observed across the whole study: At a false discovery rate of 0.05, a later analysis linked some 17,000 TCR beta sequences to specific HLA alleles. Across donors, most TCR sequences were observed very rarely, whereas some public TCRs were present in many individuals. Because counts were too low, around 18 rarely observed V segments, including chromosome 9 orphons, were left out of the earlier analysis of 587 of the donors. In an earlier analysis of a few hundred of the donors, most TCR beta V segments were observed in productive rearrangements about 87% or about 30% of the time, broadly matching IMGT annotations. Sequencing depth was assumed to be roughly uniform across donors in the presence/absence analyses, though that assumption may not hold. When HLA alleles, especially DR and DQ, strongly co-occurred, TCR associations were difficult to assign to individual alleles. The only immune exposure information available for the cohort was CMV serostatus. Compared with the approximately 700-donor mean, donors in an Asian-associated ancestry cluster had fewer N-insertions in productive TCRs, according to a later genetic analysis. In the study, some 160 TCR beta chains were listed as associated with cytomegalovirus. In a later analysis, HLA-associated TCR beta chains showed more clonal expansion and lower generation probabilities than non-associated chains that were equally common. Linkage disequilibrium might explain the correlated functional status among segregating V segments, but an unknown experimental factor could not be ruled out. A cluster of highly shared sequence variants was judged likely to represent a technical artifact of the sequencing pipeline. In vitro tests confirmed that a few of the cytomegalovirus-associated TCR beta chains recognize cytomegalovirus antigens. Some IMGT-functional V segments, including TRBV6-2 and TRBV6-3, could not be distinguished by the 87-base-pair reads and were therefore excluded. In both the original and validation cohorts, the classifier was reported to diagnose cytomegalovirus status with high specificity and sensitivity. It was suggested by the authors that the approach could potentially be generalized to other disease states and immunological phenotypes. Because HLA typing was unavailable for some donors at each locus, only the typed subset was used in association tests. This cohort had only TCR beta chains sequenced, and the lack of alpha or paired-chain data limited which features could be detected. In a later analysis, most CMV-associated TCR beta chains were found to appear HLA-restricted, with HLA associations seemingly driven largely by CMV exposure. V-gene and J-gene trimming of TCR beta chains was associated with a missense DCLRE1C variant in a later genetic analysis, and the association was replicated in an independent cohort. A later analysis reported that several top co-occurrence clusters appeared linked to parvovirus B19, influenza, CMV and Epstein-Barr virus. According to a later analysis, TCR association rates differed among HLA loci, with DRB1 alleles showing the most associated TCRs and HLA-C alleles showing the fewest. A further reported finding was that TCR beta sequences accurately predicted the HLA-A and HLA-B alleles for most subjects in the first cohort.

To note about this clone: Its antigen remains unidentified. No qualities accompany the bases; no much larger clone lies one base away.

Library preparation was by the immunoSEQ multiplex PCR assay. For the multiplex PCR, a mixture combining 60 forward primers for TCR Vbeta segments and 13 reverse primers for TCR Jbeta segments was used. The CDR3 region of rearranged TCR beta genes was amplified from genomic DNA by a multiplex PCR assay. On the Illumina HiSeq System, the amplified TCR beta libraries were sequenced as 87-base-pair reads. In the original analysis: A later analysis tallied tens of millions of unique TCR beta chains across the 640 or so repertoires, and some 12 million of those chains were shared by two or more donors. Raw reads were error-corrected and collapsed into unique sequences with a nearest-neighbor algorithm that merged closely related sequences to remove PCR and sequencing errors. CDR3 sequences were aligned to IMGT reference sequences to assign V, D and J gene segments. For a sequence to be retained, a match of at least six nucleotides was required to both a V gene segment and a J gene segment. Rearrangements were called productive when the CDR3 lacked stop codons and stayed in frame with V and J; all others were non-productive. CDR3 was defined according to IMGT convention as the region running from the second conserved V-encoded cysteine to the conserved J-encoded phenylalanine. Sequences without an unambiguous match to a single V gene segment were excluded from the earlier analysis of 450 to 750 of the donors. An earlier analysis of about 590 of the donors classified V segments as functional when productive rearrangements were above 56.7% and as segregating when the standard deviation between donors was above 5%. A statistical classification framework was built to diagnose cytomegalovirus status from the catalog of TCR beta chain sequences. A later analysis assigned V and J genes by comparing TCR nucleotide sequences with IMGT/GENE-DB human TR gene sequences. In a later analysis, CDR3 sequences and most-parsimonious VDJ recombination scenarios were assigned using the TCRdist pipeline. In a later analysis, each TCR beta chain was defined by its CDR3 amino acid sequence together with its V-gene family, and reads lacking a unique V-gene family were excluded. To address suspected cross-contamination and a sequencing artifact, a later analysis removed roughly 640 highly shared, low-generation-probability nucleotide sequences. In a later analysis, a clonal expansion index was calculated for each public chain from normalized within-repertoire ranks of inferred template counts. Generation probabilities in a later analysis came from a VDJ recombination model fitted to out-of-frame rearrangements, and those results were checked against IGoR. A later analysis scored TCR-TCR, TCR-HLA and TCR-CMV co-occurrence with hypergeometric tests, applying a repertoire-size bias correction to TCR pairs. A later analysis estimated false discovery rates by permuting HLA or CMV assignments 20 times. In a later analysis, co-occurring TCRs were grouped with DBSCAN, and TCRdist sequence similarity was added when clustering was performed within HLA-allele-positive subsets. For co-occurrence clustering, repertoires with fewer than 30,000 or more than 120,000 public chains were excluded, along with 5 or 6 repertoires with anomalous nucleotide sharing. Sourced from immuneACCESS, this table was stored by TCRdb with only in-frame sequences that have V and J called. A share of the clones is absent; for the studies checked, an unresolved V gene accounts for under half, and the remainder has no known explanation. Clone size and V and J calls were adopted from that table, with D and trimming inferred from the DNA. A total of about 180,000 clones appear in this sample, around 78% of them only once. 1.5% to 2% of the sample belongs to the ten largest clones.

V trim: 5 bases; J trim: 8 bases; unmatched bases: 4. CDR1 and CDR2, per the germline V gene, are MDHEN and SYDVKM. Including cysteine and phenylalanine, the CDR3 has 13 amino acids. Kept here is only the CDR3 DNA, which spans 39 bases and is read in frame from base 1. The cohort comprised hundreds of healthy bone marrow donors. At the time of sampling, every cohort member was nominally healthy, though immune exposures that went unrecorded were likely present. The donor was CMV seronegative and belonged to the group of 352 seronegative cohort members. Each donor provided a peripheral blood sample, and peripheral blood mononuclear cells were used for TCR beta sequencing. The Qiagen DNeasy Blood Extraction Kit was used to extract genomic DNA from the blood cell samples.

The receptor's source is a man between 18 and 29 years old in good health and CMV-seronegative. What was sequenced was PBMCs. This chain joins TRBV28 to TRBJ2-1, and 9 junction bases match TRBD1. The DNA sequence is TGTGCCAGCAGTGAAGGGACAGGGTATGAGCAGTTCTTC. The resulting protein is CASSEGTGYEQFF.